The 32 T cell receptor beta chains given below trace back to one sample, sequenced in a study of T cell responses to AZD1222 COVID-19 vaccine listed by TCRdb under 2021. The library came from the immunoSEQ multiplex PCR assay. TCRdb obtained this table from immuneACCESS and retained in-frame rearrangements with V and J assigned. These tables miss some clones; where compared with another copy, unresolved V genes account for less than half of the shortfall, and the remainder is unexplained. Across this sample there are nearly 110,000 clones, with more than 75% seen only once. The ten most abundant clones make up 20% to 25% of the sample. The time point label, as the study defines it: baseline before first vaccination. The source material was peripheral blood, sampled on day 0 of AZD1222 vaccination. The origin of the receptors is an adult in good health.

The chain couples TRBV12-3 or TRBV12-4 to TRBJ2-7; tentatively, D is TRBD1 (5 bases). V lost 5 bases and J 4 bases, leaving 9 bases between the germline ends. There are 12 residues in the CDR3. The CDR3 sequence is CASSQQVYEQYF. The DNA for the CDR3 is TGTGCCAGCAGTCAACAGGTTTACGAGCAGTACTTC.

The chain recombines TRBV14 with TRBJ2-2; D is ambiguous. The germline gives CDR1 SGHDN, CDR2 FVKESK. Deletions cut 0 bases from V and 6 bases from J, with 11 bases between. The CDR3 totals 15 residues. The CDR3 loop is CASSQEIRDPGELFF. The CDR3 DNA is TGTGCCAGCAGCCAAGAAATAAGGGATCCCGGGGAGCTGTTTTTT.

V and J are TRBV25-1 and TRBJ1-2; the D is unclear. The V gene's germline CDR1 is MGHDK and CDR2 SYGVNS. V lost 3 bases and J lost 3, with 8 bases in between. This CDR3 is built from 13 residues. In DNA, the CDR3 is TGTGCCAGCAGTGACGTGGGCCACTATGGCTACACCTTC. This gives the protein CASSDVGHYGYTF.

J is TRBJ2-7 and V is TRBV6-2 or TRBV6-3; the D gene is possibly TRBD1 (6 bases). Looked up from germline, CDR1 is MNHEY and CDR2 is SVGEGT. The germline V and J ends were trimmed by 0 bases and 1 base, with 19 bases remaining between them. The CDR3 is 18 amino acids. This chain's CDR3 is CASSYSIHKGETSYEQYF. The CDR3 bases are TGTGCCAGCAGTTACTCGATTCATAAGGGGGAGACATCCTACGAGCAGTACTTC.

The chain links TRBV4-2 to TRBJ1-6, with 10 bases fitting TRBD1. Germline V gene sequence: CDR1 LGHNA, CDR2 YNFKEQ. The length of the CDR3 is 16 residues. Trimming at V came to 1 base and at J to 8 bases, leaving 5 bases not matched to a gene. CDR3 protein: CASSQGGQGYDSPLHF. The DNA of the CDR3 is TGTGCCAGCAGCCAAGGGGGACAGGGGTACGATTCACCCCTCCACTTT.

The chain combines TRBV14 with TRBJ2-7; 7 bases agree with TRBD1. Trimming took 1 base from V and 3 from J; bases not matched to a gene: 12. Looked up from germline, CDR1 is SGHDN and CDR2 is FVKESK. This CDR3 comprises 17 residues. CDR3 region: CASSQGETGAFLYEQYF. CDR3 in DNA: TGTGCCAGCAGCCAAGGAGAAACAGGGGCCTTTCTCTACGAGCAGTACTTC.

The V and J genes are TRBV4-2 and TRBJ1-6; weak D call: TRBD1 (6 bases). The CDR3 totals 16 residues. V shed 0 bases and J shed 10 bases, with 16 bases lying between them. CDR1 LGHNA and CDR2 YNFKEQ come from the germline V gene. CDR3 coding DNA: TGTGCCAGCAGCCAAGAGGTGGGGGGGCCGAACTCACCCCTCCACTTT. It is translated as CASSQEVGGPNSPLHF.

V is TRBV5-6 and J is TRBJ2-2; no clear D. Trimming removed 3 bases from V and 3 bases from J, with 15 bases in between. The length of the CDR3 is 16 residues. From germline, CDR1 is SGHDT and CDR2 YYEEEE. CDR3 sequence: CASSSRTSDDTGELFF. In DNA, the CDR3 is TGTGCCAGCAGCTCCCGGACCAGCGACGACACCGGGGAGCTGTTTTTT.

For the CDR3, the DNA is TGTGCCAGCAGCTTAAATAGCGGGGTCTCAGATACGCAGTATTTT. It is translated as CASSLNSGVSDTQYF. The rearrangement joins TRBV5-6 to TRBJ2-3; 8 bases are a match to TRBD2. The CDR3 is made up of 15 amino acids. Germline loops: CDR1 SGHDT, CDR2 YYEEEE. The J segment lost 4 bases and the V segment lost 2 bases, leaving 6 bases of the junction unmatched.

For this clone: The germline gene is not matched at one end of the junction; a read error may be the cause. The V and J genes are TRBV7-9 and TRBJ2-1; D unresolved. CDR3 length: 13 residues. Germline assignment: CDR1 SEHNR and CDR2 FQNEAQ (reference sequence). CDR3 amino acids: CASSAAGYSEQFF. The CDR3 region has the DNA TGTGCCAGCAGCGCGGCCGGCTACAGTGAGCAGTTCTTC. Full variable domain (remainder filled in from reference TRBV7-9 and TRBJ2-1): DTGVSQNPRHKITKRGQNVTFRCDPISEHNRLYWYRQTLGQGPEFLTYFQNEAQLEKSRLLSDRFSAERPKGSFSTLEIQRTEQGDSAMYLCASSAAGYSEQFFGPGTRLTVL.

The chain carries TRBV19 and TRBJ2-5; 10 bases fit TRBD2. J was trimmed by 7 bases and V by 5 bases; bases with no gene match: 10. The length of the CDR3 is 15 residues. Germline values: CDR1 LNHDA, CDR2 SQIVND (reference sequence). The CDR3: CASSLAGGSRGTQYF. CDR3 sequence (DNA): TGTGCCAGTAGTTTAGCGGGGGGTTCCCGGGGGACCCAGTACTTC.

This chain joins TRBV12-3 or TRBV12-4 and TRBJ1-2; D is unclear. The CDR3 is 12 amino acids. The V end was cut by 4 bases, the J end by 6 bases, with 9 bases between. In DNA form, the CDR3 reads TGTGCCAGCAGTTCCAGGATTAATGGCTACACCTTC. This sequence encodes CASSSRINGYTF.

This chain links TRBV2 with TRBJ2-7; the D gene is possibly TRBD2 (6 bases). Germline CDR1 SNHLY, CDR2 FYNNEI. V was shortened by 8 bases and J by 0 bases, with 11 bases between the two germline ends. There are 13 residues in the CDR3. The DNA for the CDR3 is TGTGCCAGCCAAGGGGAGGTCTCCTACGAGCAGTACTTC. Translated: CASQGEVSYEQYF.

This sequence joins TRBV6-2 or TRBV6-3 and TRBJ2-1; tentative D call: TRBD2 (5 bases). CDR3 length equals 16 residues. The germline V gene has CDR1 MNHEY and CDR2 SVGEGT. V gave up 5 bases and J gave up 0 bases, with 14 bases separating them. The CDR3 is CASSKSDFSSYNEQFF. In nucleotides, the CDR3 is TGTGCCAGCAGTAAGTCGGACTTCTCCTCCTACAATGAGCAGTTCTTC.

The chain combines TRBV19 with TRBJ2-7; 10 bases agree with TRBD2. V was clipped by 7 bases and J by 4 bases; unmatched bases: 10. This CDR3 has 15 amino acids. CDR1 is LNHDA, CDR2 SQIVND, per germline (reference sequence). The CDR3 sequence: CASTTTGTSAYEQYF. The CDR3 nucleotides read TGTGCCAGTACTACGACCGGGACTAGCGCATACGAGCAGTACTTC.

The CDR3: CASSWSGTGENTIYF. The CDR3 DNA is TGTGCCAGCAGTTGGTCCGGGACAGGGGAAAACACCATATATTTT. V and J are TRBV6-5 and TRBJ1-3; 10 bases are a match to TRBD1. Unmatched junction bases numbered 6, after V lost 4 bases and J lost 6 bases. CDR3 length: 15 residues. Germline values: CDR1 MNHEY, CDR2 SVGAGI.

A few counts support this clone. The V call is TRBV6-5, the J call TRBJ1-2, with TRBD1 matching 8 bases. In germline, CDR1 is MNHEY, CDR2 SVGAGI. Losses at the gene ends were 6 bases for V and 4 bases for J; bases not matched to a gene: 7. The CDR3 contains 14 residues. CDR3 in amino acids: CASSLGQAGYGYTF. CDR3 in DNA: TGTGCCAGCAGCCTGGGACAGGCGGGCTATGGCTACACCTTC.

The chain links TRBV23-1 to TRBJ1-6; TRBD1 is a possible D gene (5 bases). TRBV23-1 is sorted into the ORF group, with uncertain function. V lost 0 bases, J lost 5 bases, and 11 bases lay in between. This CDR3 spans 16 amino acids. CDR3 residues: CASSQSRQGDNSPLHF. The CDR3 nucleotides read TGCGCCAGCAGTCAATCCAGGCAGGGAGATAATTCACCCCTCCACTTT.

The chain links TRBV13 to TRBJ1-6; weak D call: TRBD1 (6 bases). This CDR3 is 15 amino acids long. Per germline, CDR1 PRHDT and CDR2 FYEKMQ (reference sequence). V dropped 3 bases and J dropped 6 bases, with 12 bases sitting between them. CDR3 sequence (DNA): TGTGCCAGCAGCTTCGGGGGGGCGGGTAATTCACCCCTCCACTTT. Residues: CASSFGGAGNSPLHF.

V and J are TRBV27 and TRBJ1-2; no definite D call. With 5 bases removed from V and 6 bases from J, the gap between germline ends came to 19 bases. CDR3 length: 15 amino acids. The V gene's germline CDR1 is MNHEY and CDR2 SMNVEV (reference sequence). The CDR3 region is CASSLYSRPGNGYTF. In DNA, the CDR3 is TGTGCCAGCAGTCTGTATAGCCGCCCGGGGAATGGCTACACCTTC.

The chain carries TRBV4-1 and TRBJ2-6; 8 nucleotides match TRBD1. Germline loops: CDR1 MGHRA, CDR2 YSYEKL. This CDR3 spans 20 amino acids. V trimming: 0 bases; J trimming: 3 bases; junction bases outside the gene matches: 13. CDR3 in amino acids: CASSQDMVGQGIGGANVLTF. The CDR3 bases are TGCGCCAGCAGCCAAGATATGGTAGGACAGGGTATTGGTGGGGCCAACGTCCTGACTTTC.

The CDR3 here is CASSQEGSFGTNEQFF. CDR3 nucleotide sequence: TGTGCCAGCAGCCAAGAGGGGTCCTTTGGTACGAATGAGCAGTTCTTC. V and J are TRBV4-2 and TRBJ2-1, with D uncertain. V dropped 0 bases and J dropped 7 bases, with 16 bases sitting between them. CDR1 LGHNA and CDR2 YNFKEQ come from the germline V gene. The CDR3 spans 16 residues.

The chain combines TRBV3-1 (or the pseudogene TRBV3-2) with TRBJ2-3; D unclear. V was cut by 1 base and J by 6 bases, with 14 bases left in between. Germline CDR1 reads LGHDT; CDR2 reads YNNKEL (reference sequence). The CDR3 sequence is 15 residues long. The CDR3 bases are TGTGCCAGCAGCCAAGGACATGGAGTCACCGATACGCAGTATTTT. This gives the protein CASSQGHGVTDTQYF.

V and J are TRBV11-2 and TRBJ2-4; D remains ambiguous. The V gene's germline CDR1 is SGHAT and CDR2 FQNNGV. Trimming shortened V by 0 bases and J by 16 bases, and 13 bases separated the two germline ends. The CDR3 is 12 amino acids. CDR3 loop: CASSLDPTAPYF. The CDR3 region has the DNA TGTGCCAGCAGCTTAGATCCCACAGCACCTTACTTC.

This chain joins TRBV4-3 and TRBJ2-7; D unresolved. This CDR3 contains 14 residues. Between the trimmed V and J ends, which lost 1 base and 5 bases, there was a span of 12 bases. CDR1 and CDR2 from the germline V gene are LGHNA and YSLEER. The CDR3 here is CASSQAQGSHEQYF. The DNA of the CDR3 is TGCGCCAGCAGCCAAGCTCAAGGGTCCCACGAGCAGTACTTC.

This chain links TRBV7-9 with TRBJ2-1; weak D call: TRBD1 (5 bases). Germline CDR1 reads SEHNR; CDR2 reads FQNEAQ (reference sequence). This CDR3 is built from 13 residues. Trimming left V 1 base short and J 9 bases short, with 10 bases between. The CDR3 DNA sequence: TGTGCCAGCAGCTTAGAAAGTCAGGGTGAGCAGTTCTTC. Protein product: CASSLESQGEQFF.

The V call is TRBV3-1 (or the pseudogene TRBV3-2), the J call TRBJ2-3; 14 bases match TRBD2. CDR1 LGHDT and CDR2 YNNKEL come from the germline V gene (reference sequence). This CDR3 is built from 18 residues. Losses at the gene ends were 6 bases for V and 2 bases for J; bases not matched to a gene: 10. Written as DNA, the CDR3 is TGTGCCAGCAGACCGGGACTAGCGGGGGACACCTTCACAGATACGCAGTATTTT. Translation: CASRPGLAGDTFTDTQYF.

This chain connects TRBV5-6 to TRBJ2-5; D unclear. The CDR3 consists of 13 residues. Trimming took 4 bases from V and 5 from J, leaving 12 bases between them. CDR1 is SGHDT, CDR2 YYEEEE, per germline. The CDR3 here is CASSAINLETQYF. The CDR3 nucleotides read TGTGCCAGCAGCGCTATAAACTTGGAGACCCAGTACTTC.

CDR3 region: CASSLTADTNTGELFF. For the CDR3, the DNA is TGTGCCAGCAGCTTAACGGCAGATACGAACACCGGGGAGCTGTTTTTT. The chain has TRBV11-3 and TRBJ2-2; D unclear. This CDR3 contains 16 residues. Trimming stripped 2 bases from V and 0 bases from J, with 10 bases between. Germline CDR1 reads SGHNT; CDR2 reads YENEEA.

The chain carries TRBV11-3 and TRBJ2-7; TRBD2 matches 10 bases. Losses at the gene ends were 3 bases for V and 3 bases for J; bases not matched to a gene: 11. Germline CDR1 SGHNT, CDR2 YENEEA. This CDR3 has 17 amino acids. CDR3 residues: CASSFSVPGTSDYEQYF. Written as DNA, the CDR3 is TGTGCCAGCAGCTTCTCCGTCCCCGGGACTAGCGACTACGAGCAGTACTTC.

The V and J genes are TRBV7-2 and TRBJ2-2; D is unresolved. CDR3 length: 14 residues. The V gene's germline CDR1 is SGHTA and CDR2 FQGNSA. Trimming removed 6 bases from V and 1 base from J, with 9 bases in between. CDR3 amino acids: CASRRTGNTGELFF. The CDR3 DNA is TGTGCCAGCAGGCGAACCGGGAACACCGGGGAGCTGTTTTTT.

CDR3 in amino acids: CASSLVTALQETQYF. The CDR3 DNA is TGTGCCAGCAGCTTGGTTACTGCCTTACAAGAGACCCAGTACTTC. The chain is built from TRBV5-6 and TRBJ2-5; D is unclear. V lost 0 bases to trimming and J lost 2 bases, with 11 bases between them. Per the germline V gene, CDR1 is SGHDT and CDR2 is YYEEEE. This CDR3 is 15 amino acids long.